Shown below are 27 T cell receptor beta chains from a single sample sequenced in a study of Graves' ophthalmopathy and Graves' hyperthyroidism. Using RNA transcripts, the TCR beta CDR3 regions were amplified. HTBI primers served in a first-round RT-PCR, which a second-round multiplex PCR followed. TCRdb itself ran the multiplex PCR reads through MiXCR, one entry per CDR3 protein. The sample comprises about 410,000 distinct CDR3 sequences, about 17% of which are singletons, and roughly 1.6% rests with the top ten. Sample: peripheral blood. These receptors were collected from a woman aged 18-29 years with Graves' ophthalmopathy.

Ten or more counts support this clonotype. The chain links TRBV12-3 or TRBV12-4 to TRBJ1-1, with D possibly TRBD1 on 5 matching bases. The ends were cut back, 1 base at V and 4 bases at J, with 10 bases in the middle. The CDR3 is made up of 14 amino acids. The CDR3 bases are TGTGCCAGCAGTTTAGTCGCAGGGCGCACTGAAGCTTTCTTT. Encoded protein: CASSLVAGRTEAFF.

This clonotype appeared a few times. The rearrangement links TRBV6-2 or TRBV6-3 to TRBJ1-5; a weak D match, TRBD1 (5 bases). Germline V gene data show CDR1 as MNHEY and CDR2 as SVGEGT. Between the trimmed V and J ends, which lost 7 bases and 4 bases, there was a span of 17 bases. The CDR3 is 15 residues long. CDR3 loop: CASTPLRDGNQPQHF. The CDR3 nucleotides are TGTGCCAGCACCCCCCTCCGGGACGGTAATCAGCCCCAGCATTTT.

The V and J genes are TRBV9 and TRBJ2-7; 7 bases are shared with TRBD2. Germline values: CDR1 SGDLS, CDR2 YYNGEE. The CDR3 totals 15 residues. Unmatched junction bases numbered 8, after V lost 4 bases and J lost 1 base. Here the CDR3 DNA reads TGTGCCAGCAGCCCCAGGCTGGGGGGGTCCTACGAGCAGTACTTC. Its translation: CASSPRLGGSYEQYF.

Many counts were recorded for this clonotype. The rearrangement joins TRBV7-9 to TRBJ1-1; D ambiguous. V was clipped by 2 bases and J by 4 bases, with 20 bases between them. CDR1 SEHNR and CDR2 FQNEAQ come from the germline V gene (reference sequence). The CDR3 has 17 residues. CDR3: CASSLRSGAPSFTEAFF. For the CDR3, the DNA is TGTGCCAGCAGCTTACGGTCAGGAGCACCTTCTTTCACTGAAGCTTTCTTT.

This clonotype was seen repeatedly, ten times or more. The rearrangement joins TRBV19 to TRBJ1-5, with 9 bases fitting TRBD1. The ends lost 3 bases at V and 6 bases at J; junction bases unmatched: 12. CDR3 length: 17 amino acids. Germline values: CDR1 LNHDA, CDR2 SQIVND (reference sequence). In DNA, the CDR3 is TGTGCCAGTAGTATTCTAAGTCCGGGACAGGGTACTCAGCCCCAGCATTTT. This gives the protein CASSILSPGQGTQPQHF.

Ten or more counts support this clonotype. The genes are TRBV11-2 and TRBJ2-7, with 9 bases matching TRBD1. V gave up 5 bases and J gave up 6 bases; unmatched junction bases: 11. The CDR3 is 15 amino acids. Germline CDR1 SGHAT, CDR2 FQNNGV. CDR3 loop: CASSPDRGGGGEQYF. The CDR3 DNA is TGTGCCAGCAGCCCGGACAGGGGAGGAGGGGGCGAGCAGTACTTC. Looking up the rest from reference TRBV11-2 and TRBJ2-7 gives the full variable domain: EAGVAQSPRYKIIEKRQSVAFWCNPISGHATLYWYQQILGQGPKLLIQFQNNGVVDDSQLPKDRFSAERLKGVDSTLKIQPAKLEDSAVYLCASSPDRGGGGEQYFGPGTRLTVT.

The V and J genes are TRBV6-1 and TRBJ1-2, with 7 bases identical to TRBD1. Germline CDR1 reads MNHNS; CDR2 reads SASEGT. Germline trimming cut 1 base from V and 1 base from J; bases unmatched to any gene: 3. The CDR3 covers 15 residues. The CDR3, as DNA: TGTGCCAGCAGTGAAGAGAGGGGGCGTAACTATGGCTACACCTTC. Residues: CASSEERGRNYGYTF.

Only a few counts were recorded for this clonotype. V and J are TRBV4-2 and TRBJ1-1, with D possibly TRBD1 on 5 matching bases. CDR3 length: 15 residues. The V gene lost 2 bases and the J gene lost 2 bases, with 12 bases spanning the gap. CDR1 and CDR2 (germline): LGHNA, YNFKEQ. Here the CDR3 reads CASSQLGRDNTEAFF. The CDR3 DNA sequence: TGTGCCAGCAGCCAATTGGGCAGGGATAACACTGAAGCTTTCTTT.

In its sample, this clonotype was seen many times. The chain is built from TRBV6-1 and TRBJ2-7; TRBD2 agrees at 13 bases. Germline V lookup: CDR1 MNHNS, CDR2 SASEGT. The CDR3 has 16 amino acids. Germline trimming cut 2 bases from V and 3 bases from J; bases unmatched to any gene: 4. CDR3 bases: TGTGCCAGCAGTGAATTTCGACTAGCGGGAGGCTACGAGCAGTACTTC. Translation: CASSEFRLAGGYEQYF.

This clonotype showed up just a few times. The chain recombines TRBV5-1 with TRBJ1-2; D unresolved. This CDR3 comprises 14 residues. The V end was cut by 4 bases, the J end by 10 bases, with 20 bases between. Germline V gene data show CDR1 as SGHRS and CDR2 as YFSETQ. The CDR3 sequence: CASSPQTSRDAYTF. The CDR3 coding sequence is TGCGCCAGCAGCCCCCAGACGAGCCGCGACGCCTACACCTTC.

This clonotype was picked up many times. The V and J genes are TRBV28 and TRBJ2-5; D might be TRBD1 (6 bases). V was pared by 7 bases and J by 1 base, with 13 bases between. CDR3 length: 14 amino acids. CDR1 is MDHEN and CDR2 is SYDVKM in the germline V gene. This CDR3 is CASIKGTLQETQYF. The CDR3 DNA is TGTGCCAGCATTAAGGGGACACTCCAAGAGACCCAGTACTTC.

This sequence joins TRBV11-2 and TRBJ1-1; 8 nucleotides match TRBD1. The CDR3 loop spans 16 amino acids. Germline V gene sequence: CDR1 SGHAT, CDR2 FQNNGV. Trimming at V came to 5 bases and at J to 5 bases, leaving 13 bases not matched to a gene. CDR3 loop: CASSLGQGVSGTEAFF. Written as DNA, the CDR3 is TGTGCCAGCAGCCTCGGACAGGGAGTGTCGGGTACTGAAGCTTTCTTT.

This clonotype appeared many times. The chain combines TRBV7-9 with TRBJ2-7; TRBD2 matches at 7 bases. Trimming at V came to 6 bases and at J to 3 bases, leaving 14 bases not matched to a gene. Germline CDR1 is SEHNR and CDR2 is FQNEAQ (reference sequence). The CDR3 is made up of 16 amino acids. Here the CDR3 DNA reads TGTGCCAGCAGACCCTCCGGGGGGAATAGCCTCTACGAGCAGTACTTC. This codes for CASRPSGGNSLYEQYF.

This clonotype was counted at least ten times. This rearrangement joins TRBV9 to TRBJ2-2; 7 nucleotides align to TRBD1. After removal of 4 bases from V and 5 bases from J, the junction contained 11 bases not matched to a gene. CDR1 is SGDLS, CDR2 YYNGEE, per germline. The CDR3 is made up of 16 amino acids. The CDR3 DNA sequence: TGTGCCAGCAGCCAGGGACCGGACAGGAGGACCGGGGAGCTGTTTTTT. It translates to CASSQGPDRRTGELFF.

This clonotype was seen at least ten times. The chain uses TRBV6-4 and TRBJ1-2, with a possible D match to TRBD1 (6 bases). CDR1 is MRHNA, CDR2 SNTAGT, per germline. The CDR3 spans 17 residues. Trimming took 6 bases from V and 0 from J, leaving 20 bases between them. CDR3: CASRSKGGGRANYGYTF. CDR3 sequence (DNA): TGTGCCAGCAGGTCAAAGGGAGGGGGTAGAGCTAACTATGGCTACACCTTC.

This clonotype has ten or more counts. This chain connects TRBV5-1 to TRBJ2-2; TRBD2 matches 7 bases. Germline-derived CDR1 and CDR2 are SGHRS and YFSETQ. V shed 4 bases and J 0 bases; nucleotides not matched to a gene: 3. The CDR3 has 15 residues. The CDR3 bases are TGCGCCAGCAGCACGGGACTATCGAACACCGGGGAGCTGTTTTTT. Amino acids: CASSTGLSNTGELFF.

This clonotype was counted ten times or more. The DNA for the CDR3 is TGTGCCACCAGTGCGCGTCAGGGGGCCAACGTCCTGACTTTC. Translation: CATSARQGANVLTF. The gene calls are TRBV24-1 and TRBJ2-6, with D unclear. The CDR3 totals 14 residues. V was pared by 5 bases and J by 4 bases, with 8 bases between. Germline V lookup: CDR1 KGHDR, CDR2 SFDVKD.

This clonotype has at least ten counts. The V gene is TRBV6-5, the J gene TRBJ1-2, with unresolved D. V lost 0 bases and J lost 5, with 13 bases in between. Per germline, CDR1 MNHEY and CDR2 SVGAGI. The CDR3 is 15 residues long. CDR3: CASSYSRAGGYGYTF. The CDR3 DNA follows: TGTGCCAGCAGTTACTCGAGGGCCGGAGGATATGGCTACACCTTC.

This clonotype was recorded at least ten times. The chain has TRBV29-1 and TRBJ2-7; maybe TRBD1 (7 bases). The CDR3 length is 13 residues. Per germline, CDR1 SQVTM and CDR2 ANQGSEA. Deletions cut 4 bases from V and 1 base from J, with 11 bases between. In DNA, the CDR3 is TGCAGCGTTGTGGGGGGACAGTCCTACGAGCAGTACTTC. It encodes CSVVGGQSYEQYF.

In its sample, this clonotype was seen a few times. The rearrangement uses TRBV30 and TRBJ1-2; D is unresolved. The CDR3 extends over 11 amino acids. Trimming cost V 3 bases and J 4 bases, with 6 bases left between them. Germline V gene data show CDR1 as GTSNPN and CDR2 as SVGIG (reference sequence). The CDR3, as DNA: TGTGCCTGGAGCTTGGGCTATGGCTACACCTTC. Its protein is CAWSLGYGYTF.

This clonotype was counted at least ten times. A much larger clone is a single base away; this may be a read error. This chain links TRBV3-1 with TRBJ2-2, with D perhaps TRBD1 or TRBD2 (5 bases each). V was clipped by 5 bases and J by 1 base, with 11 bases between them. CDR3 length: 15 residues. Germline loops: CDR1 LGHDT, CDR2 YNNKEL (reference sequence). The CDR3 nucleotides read TGTGCCAGCAGCTTCCGGGACGGGAACACCGGGGAGCTGTTTTTT. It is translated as CASSFRDGNTGELFF.

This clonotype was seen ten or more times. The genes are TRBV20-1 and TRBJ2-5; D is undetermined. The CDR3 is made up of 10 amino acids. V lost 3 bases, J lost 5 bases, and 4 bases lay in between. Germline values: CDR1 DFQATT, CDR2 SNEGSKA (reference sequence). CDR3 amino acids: CSASAETQYF. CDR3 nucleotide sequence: TGCAGTGCTAGCGCGGAGACCCAGTACTTC.

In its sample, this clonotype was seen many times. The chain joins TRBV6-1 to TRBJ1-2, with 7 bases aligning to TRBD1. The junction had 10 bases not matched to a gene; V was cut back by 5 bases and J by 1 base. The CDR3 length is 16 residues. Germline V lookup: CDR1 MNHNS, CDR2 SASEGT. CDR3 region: CASSRTGTAINYGYTF. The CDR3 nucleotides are TGTGCCAGCAGTAGAACCGGGACAGCGATTAACTATGGCTACACCTTC.

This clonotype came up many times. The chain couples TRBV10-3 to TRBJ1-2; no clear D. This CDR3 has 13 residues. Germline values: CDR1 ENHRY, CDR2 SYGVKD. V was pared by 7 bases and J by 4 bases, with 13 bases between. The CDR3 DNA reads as TGTGCCATCAACCCCGGGTCTTTCTATGGCTACACCTTC. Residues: CAINPGSFYGYTF.

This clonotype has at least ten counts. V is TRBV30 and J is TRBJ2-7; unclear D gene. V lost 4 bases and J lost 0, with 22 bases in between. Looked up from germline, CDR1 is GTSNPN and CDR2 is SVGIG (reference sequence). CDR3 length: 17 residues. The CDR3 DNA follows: TGTGCCTGGACGCAGGCTTCCTTATCCTTTTCCTCCTACGAGCAGTACTTC. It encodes CAWTQASLSFSSYEQYF.

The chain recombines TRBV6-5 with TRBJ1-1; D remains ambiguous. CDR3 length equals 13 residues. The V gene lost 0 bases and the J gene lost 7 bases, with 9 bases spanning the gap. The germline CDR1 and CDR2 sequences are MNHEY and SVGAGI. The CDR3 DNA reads TGTGCCAGCAGTTACTCGTTCGGGAGTGAAGCTTTCTTT. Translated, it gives CASSYSFGSEAFF.

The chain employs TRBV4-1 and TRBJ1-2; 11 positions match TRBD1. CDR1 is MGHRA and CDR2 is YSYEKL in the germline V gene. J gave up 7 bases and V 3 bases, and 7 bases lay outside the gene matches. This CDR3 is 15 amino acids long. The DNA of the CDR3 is TGCGCCAGCAGCCAGCCGGGACAGGGGGGATTTGGCTACACCTTC. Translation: CASSQPGQGGFGYTF.